These T cell receptor beta chains were read from a single sample in a study of blood T cell repertoires in COVID-19. Sequencing used immunoSEQ multiplex PCR; TCRdb keeps in-frame clones, though not all of them. The sample contains about 42,000 clones, 65% to 85% of which appear only once. Sample: peripheral blood. The receptor set was obtained from a woman older than 75 with acute or convalescent COVID-19. Both conserved end residues are part of each CDR3. The D gene is left open where the match is weak. Rows give clone size only sometimes, using once, few, many, or a class for an expanded clone.

j_call v_call clone_size d_call cdr3_nt cdr3_aa
TRBJ1-2 TRBV7-2 few TRBD1 TGTGCCAGCAGCTTAGGGACAGGGGGAGGCTATGGCTACACCTTC CASSLGTGGGYGYTF
TRBJ2-7 TRBV12-3/TRBV12-4 . . TGTGCCAGCAGCCCCAGTCCCTTCTACGAGCAGTACTTC CASSPSPFYEQYF
TRBJ2-1 TRBV12-2 . . TGTGCAAGTCGTCACCGACTAGCGGGAGGGAGCTCCTACAATGAGCAGTTCTTC CASRHRLAGGSSYNEQFF
TRBJ1-6 TRBV13 . TRBD1 TGCGCCAGCAGCTTAGGGGGGGCGACAGGGGGTAGTTCACCCCTCCACTTT CASSLGGATGGSSPLHF
TRBJ1-3 TRBV5-1 . TRBD1 TGCGCCAGCAGCCCCATAACGGGACAGCTTTCTGGAAACACCATATATTTT CASSPITGQLSGNTIYF
TRBJ2-2 TRBV5-8 . TRBD1 TGTGCCAGCAGCTTGGGGGACAGGGCCACCGGGGAGCTGTTTTTT CASSLGDRATGELFF
TRBJ2-2 TRBV9 . . TGTGCCAGCACGGGGAACACCGGGGAGCTGTTTTTT CASTGNTGELFF
TRBJ2-1 TRBV6-2/TRBV6-3 few . TGTGCCAGCAGTTATCGACCCCCCCAGGGGCAGTTCTTC CASSYRPPQGQFF
TRBJ2-6 TRBV2 . . TGTGCCAGCATTTATATCATAGGGGACATCGGGGCCAACGTCCTGACTTTC CASIYIIGDIGANVLTF
TRBJ1-4 TRBV10-3 . . TGTGCCATCAGGGAAGACAGAACTAATGAAAAACTGTTTTTT CAIREDRTNEKLFF
TRBJ2-7 TRBV6-5 . TRBD1 TGTGCCAGCAGCTGGGGACAGGAGTACTACGAGCAGTACTTC CASSWGQEYYEQYF
TRBJ1-1 TRBV11-2 . . TGTGCCAGCAGCCTTGAGAGGACTGAAGCTTTCTTT CASSLERTEAFF
TRBJ2-3 TRBV7-2 . . TGTGCCAGCAGCTCACTGGGGAGGTCCACAGATACGCAGTATTTT CASSSLGRSTDTQYF
TRBJ1-2 TRBV19 . TRBD1 TGTGCCAGTAGTATCCCAGGGGGCATGGATGGCTACACCTTC CASSIPGGMDGYTF
TRBJ1-5 TRBV9 once . TGTGCCAGCAGCGGGGAGGGAAGCAATCAGCCCCAGCATTTT CASSGEGSNQPQHF
TRBJ2-2 TRBV29-1 . . TGCAGCGTTGATGGGCAGGCGAACACCGGGGAGCTGTTTTTT CSVDGQANTGELFF
TRBJ2-1 TRBV6-6 . TRBD2 TGTGCCAGCAGTCGCGTCCGGGCTAGCGGGTTCCGGGGGAATGAGCAGTTCTTC CASSRVRASGFRGNEQFF
TRBJ2-3 TRBV27 . . TGTGCCAGCAGTTTAAAGGGCGGGCCCACAGATACGCAGTATTTT CASSLKGGPTDTQYF
TRBJ1-2 TRBV3-1/TRBV3-2 . . TGTGCCAGCAGCCCTACGCCCGGTGCCGGCTACACCTTC CASSPTPGAGYTF
TRBJ1-2 TRBV4-3 once . TGCGCCAGCAGCCAAGAAAGGGCGGGGAGCTATGGCTACACCTTC CASSQERAGSYGYTF
TRBJ2-1 TRBV29-1 . . TGCAGCGTCGGACAGACCTACAATGAGCAGTTCTTC CSVGQTYNEQFF
TRBJ1-5 TRBV7-8 . . TGTGCCAGCAGCCCCCGTGGGGGGGATGGACAGCCCCAGCATTTT CASSPRGGDGQPQHF
TRBJ2-7 TRBV5-1 . . TGCGCCAGCAGCCCGTCCGACAGCCGCTACGAGCAGTACTTC CASSPSDSRYEQYF
TRBJ1-1 TRBV7-8 . . TGTGCCAGCAGCTCCAGATGGAACACTGAAGCTTTCTTT CASSSRWNTEAFF
TRBJ2-1 TRBV19 few TRBD2 TGTGCCAGTAGAGATCTAGCGGGAGCCTACAATGAGCAGTTCTTC CASRDLAGAYNEQFF
TRBJ1-1 TRBV5-1 . TRBD1 TGCGCCAGCAGCTGGACAGGGGGAAGTGACACTGAAGCTTTCTTT CASSWTGGSDTEAFF
TRBJ1-1 TRBV19 . . TGTGCCAGTAGTTCATACAGGAGAAACACTGAAGCTTTCTTT CASSSYRRNTEAFF
TRBJ1-1 TRBV15 . . TGTGCCACCAGTCTACAGGGCTCTATGAACACTGAAGCTTTCTTT CATSLQGSMNTEAFF
TRBJ1-3 TRBV29-1 medium-sized TRBD1 TGCAGCGTTGATGTCCCGGGACAGCGAAACACCATATATTTT CSVDVPGQRNTIYF
TRBJ2-4 TRBV9 . . TGTGCCAGTAGTGCTTCCAAAAACATTCAGTACTTC CASSASKNIQYF
TRBJ1-2 TRBV30 . TRBD1 TGTGCCTGGAGTAAAGGGGGCGACTATGGCTACACCTTC CAWSKGGDYGYTF
TRBJ1-1 TRBV11-2 . . TGTGCCAGCAGCTTATATTCTACTGAAGCTTTCTTT CASSLYSTEAFF
TRBJ2-7 TRBV30 . TRBD1 TGTGCCTGGAGGAGACAGGGAGTGGGCGAGCAGTACTTC CAWRRQGVGEQYF
TRBJ2-2 TRBV9 . . TGTGCCAGCAGCGGTTCCGGGGACACTTACACCGGGGAGCTGTTTTTT CASSGSGDTYTGELFF
TRBJ2-6 TRBV18 many TRBD2 TGTGCCAGCTCACCGGTGCCGGGACTAGCGGGAGAAGGTGGGGCCAACGTCCTGACTTTC CASSPVPGLAGEGGANVLTF